This T cell receptor (beta chain) was sequenced during a study of T cell responses to AZD1222 COVID-19 vaccine. Study results and caveats: Baseline antibody screening turned up just a handful of seropositive AZD1222 recipients.

Only in-frame clones appear in the TCRdb table, and some are missing; sequencing was by immunoSEQ multiplex PCR. The table has 95,000 to 150,000 clones, around 87% seen once. CDR1 and CDR2 (germline): SEHNR, FQNEAQ (reference sequence). The CDR3 consists of 15 residues. V was shortened by 4 bases and J by 2 bases, with 15 bases between the two germline ends. Comment on this clone: The antigen remains undetermined.

The sequence was collected from an adult in good health. Specimen: peripheral blood, collected on day 0 of AZD1222 vaccination. The gene calls are TRBV7-9 and TRBJ2-7, with unresolved D. The CDR3 is CASSSELRPPYEQYF. The CDR3 DNA sequence: TGTGCCAGCAGCTCTGAGCTTCGTCCCCCCTACGAGCAGTACTTC.